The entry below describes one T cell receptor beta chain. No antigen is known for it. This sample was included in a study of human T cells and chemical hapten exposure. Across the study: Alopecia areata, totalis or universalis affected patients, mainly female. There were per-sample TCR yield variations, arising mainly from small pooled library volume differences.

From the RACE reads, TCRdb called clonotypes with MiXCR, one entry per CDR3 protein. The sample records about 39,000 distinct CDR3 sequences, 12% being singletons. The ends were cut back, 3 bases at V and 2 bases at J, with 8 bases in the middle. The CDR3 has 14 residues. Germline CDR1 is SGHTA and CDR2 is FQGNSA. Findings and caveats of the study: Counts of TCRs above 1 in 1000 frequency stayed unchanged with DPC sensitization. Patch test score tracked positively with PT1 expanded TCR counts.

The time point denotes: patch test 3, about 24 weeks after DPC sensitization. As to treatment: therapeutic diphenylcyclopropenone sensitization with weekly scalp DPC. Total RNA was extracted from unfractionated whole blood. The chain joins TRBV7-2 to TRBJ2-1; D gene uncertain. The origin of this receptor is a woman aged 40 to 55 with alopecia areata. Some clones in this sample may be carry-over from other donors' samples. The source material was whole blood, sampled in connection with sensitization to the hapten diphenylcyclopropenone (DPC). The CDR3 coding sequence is TGTGCCAGCAGCTTTCCTAGTGCCTACAATGAGCAGTTCTTC. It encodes CASSFPSAYNEQFF.